This TCR beta chain emerged from a study of molecular identifiers for immune sequencing clone quantification. This clonotype was recorded only once. Antigen specificity is unknown. A read error may be the cause here, since a much bigger clone is one base away. The CDR3 is made up of 14 amino acids. The germline V gene has CDR1 SGHAT and CDR2 FQNNGV. Trimming cost V 5 bases and J 2 bases, with 13 bases left between them. Study-level results: For highly expanded clones, sizes could be underestimated when identical TCR molecules share a barcode.

Bulk TCR libraries were made with methods that had been previously described and with listed TCR primers. TCRdb independently ran MiXCR on the PCR reads; one entry per CDR3 protein. The data show 35,000 to 45,000 distinct CDR3 sequences, under 20% seen once. The receptor was isolated from a human donor in good health. Some libraries in this study had Jurkat cell RNA spiked in. The V call is TRBV11-2, the J call TRBJ2-7; D tentatively fits TRBD1 or TRBD2 (5 bases each). The sequencing input was naive CD8+ T cells from blood, with Jurkat cell RNA spiked in. Subset in this sample: FACS-sorted CD8+CD4-CCR7+CD45RA+ naive T cells. CDR3 sequence (DNA): TGTGCCAGCAGCCCAGAGGGGACGGCCTACGAGCAGTACTTC. The encoded protein is CASSPEGTAYEQYF.